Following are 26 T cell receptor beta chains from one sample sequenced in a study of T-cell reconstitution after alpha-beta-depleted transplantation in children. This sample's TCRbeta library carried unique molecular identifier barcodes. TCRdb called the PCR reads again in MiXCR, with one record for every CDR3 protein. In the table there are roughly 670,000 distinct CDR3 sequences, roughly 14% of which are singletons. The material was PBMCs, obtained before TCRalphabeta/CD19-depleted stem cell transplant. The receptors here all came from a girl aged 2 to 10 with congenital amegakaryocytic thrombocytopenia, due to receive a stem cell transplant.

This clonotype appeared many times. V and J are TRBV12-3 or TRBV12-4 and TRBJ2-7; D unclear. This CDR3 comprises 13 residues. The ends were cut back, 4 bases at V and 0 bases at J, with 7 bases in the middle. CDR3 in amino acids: CASSSVGSYEQYF. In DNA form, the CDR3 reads TGTGCCAGCAGTTCTGTAGGCTCCTACGAGCAGTACTTC.

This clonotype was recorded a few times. The CDR3 bases are TGTGCCAGCAGCGTAGAGGACTCCCCGGGTAATGAGCAGTTCTTC. This gives the protein CASSVEDSPGNEQFF. The chain employs TRBV9 and TRBJ2-1; weak D call: TRBD2 (5 bases). Germline values: CDR1 SGDLS, CDR2 YYNGEE. Trimming removed 0 bases from V and 7 bases from J, with 14 bases in between. The CDR3 is 15 amino acids.

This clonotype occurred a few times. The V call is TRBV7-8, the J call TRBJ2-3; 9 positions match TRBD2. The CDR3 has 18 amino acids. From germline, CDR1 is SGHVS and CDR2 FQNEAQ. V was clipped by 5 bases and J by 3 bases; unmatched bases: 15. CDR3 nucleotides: TGTGCCAGCAGCCTCGACGGACCGGGACTAGCTTTTACAGATACGCAGTATTTT. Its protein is CASSLDGPGLAFTDTQYF.

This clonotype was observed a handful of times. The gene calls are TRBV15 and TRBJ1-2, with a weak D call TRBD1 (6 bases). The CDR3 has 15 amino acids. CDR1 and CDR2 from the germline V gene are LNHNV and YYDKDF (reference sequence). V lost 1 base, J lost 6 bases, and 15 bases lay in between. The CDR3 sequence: CATSRARFEGDGYTF. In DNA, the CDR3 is TGTGCCACCAGCAGAGCCCGTTTTGAGGGGGATGGCTACACCTTC.

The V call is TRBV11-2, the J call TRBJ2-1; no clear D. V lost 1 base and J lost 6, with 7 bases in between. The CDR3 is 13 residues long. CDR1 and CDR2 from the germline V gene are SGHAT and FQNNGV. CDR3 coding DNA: TGTGCCAGCAGCTTAGGCGAAGTCAATGAGCAGTTCTTC. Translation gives CASSLGEVNEQFF.

The CDR3 DNA is TGTGCCAGCAGCTTATTTTTGTCATATGGCTACACCTTC. Amino acid sequence: CASSLFLSYGYTF. V usage is TRBV11-2 and J usage is TRBJ1-2; D is unclear. CDR3 size: 13 residues. The germline V gene has CDR1 SGHAT and CDR2 FQNNGV. V shed 2 bases and J shed 5 bases, with 9 bases lying between them. Full variable domain (rest looked up from reference TRBV11-2 and TRBJ1-2): EAGVAQSPRYKIIEKRQSVAFWCNPISGHATLYWYQQILGQGPKLLIQFQNNGVVDDSQLPKDRFSAERLKGVDSTLKIQPAKLEDSAVYLCASSLFLSYGYTFGSGTRLTVV.

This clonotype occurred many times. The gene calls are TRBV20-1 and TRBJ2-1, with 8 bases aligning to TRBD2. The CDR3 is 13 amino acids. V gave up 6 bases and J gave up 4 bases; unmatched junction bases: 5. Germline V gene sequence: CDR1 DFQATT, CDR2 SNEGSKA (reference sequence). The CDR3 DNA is TGCAGTGCCTGCCCTAGCGGGTACAATGAGCAGTTCTTC. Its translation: CSACPSGYNEQFF.

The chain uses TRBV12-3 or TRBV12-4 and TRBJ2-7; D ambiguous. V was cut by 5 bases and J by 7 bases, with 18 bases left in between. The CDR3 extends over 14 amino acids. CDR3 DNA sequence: TGTGCCAGCAGTGTTGGGGTACTTCTAGGGGAGCAGTACTTC. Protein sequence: CASSVGVLLGEQYF.

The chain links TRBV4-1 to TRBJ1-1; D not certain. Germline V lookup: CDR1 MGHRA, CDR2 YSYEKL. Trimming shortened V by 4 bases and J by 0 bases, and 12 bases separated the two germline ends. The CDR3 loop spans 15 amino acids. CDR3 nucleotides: TGCGCCAGCAGCCCACTGGCCTTAATGAACACTGAAGCTTTCTTT. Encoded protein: CASSPLALMNTEAFF.

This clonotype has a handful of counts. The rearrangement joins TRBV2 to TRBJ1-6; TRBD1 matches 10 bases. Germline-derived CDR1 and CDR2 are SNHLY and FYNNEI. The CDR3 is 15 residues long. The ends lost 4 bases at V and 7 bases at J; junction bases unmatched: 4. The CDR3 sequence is CASSAGTGENSPLHF. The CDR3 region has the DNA TGTGCCAGCAGTGCCGGGACAGGGGAAAATTCACCCCTCCACTTT.

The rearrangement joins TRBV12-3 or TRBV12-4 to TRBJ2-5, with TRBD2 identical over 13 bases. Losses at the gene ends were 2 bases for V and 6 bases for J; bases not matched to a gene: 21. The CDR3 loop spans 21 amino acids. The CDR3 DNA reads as TGTGCCAGCAGTTTATTTTGGGGGGGGACTAGCGGGACTCCGGTGAGGAAGACCCAGTACTTC. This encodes CASSLFWGGTSGTPVRKTQYF.

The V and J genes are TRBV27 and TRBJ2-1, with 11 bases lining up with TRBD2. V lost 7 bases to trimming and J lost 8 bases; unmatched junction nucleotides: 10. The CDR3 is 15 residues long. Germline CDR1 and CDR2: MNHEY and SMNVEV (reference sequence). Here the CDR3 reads CASTPLAGGIDEQFF. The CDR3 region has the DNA TGTGCCAGCACTCCGCTAGCGGGAGGTATCGATGAGCAGTTCTTC.

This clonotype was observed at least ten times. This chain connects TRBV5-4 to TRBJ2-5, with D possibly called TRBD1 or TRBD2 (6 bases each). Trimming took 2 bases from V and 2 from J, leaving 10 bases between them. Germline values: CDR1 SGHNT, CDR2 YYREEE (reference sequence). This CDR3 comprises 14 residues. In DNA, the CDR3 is TGTGCCAGCAGCTTTAGGGGGGAACAAGAGACCCAGTACTTC. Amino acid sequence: CASSFRGEQETQYF.

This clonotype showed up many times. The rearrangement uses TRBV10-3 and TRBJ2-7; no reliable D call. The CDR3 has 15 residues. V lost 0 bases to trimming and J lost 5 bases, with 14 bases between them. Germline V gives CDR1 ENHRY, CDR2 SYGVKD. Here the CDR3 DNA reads TGTGCCATCAGTGAGTCGGTTCAAAGGGCGGACGAGCAGTACTTC. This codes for CAISESVQRADEQYF.

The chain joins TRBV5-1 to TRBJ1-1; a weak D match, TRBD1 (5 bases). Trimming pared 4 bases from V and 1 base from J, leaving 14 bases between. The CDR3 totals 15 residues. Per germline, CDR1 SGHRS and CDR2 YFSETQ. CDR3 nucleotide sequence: TGCGCCAGCAGCCCGGGACGGCTTGCGAACACTGAAGCTTTCTTT. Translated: CASSPGRLANTEAFF.

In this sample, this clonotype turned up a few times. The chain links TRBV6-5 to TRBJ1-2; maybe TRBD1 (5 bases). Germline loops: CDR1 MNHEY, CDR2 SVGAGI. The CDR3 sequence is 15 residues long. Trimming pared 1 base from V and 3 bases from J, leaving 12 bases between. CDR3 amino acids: CASSYFTGTDYGYTF. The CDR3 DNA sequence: TGTGCCAGCAGTTACTTCACCGGGACCGACTATGGCTACACCTTC.

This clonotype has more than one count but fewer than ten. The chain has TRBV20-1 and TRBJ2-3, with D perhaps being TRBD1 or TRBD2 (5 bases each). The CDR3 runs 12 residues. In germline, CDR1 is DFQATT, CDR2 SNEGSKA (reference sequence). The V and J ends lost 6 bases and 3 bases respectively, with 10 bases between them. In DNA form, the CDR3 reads TGCAGTGCCGGGGACCGGACAGATACGCAGTATTTT. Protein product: CSAGDRTDTQYF.

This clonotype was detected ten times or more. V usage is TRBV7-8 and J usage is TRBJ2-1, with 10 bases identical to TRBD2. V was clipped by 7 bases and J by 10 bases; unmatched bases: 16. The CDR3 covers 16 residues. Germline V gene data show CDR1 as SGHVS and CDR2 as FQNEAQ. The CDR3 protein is CASIVTSSGSFGEQFF. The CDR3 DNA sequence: TGTGCCAGCATCGTCACGTCTAGCGGGAGTTTTGGGGAGCAGTTCTTC.

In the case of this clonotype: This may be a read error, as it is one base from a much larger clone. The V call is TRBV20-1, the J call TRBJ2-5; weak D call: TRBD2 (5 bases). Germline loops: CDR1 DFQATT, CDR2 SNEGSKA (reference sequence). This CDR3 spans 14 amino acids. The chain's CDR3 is CSARGYIRGETQHF. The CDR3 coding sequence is TGCAGTGCTAGAGGCTACATACGGGGTGAGACCCAGCACTTC.

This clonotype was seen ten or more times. For the CDR3, the DNA is TGTGCCAGCAGTGGGACTAGCGGGAGCAAGAATGAGCAGTTCTTC. This encodes CASSGTSGSKNEQFF. The chain couples TRBV25-1 to TRBJ2-1, with 13 positions matching TRBD2. Trimming at V came to 4 bases and at J to 7 bases, leaving 4 bases not matched to a gene. The CDR3 is 15 amino acids. The germline CDR1 and CDR2 sequences are MGHDK and SYGVNS.

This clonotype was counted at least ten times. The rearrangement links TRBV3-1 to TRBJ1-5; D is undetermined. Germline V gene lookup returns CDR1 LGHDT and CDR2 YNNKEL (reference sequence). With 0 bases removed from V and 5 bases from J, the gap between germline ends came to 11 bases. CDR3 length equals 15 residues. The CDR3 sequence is CASSQDGYGYQPQHF. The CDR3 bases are TGTGCCAGCAGCCAAGATGGTTACGGGTATCAGCCCCAGCATTTT.

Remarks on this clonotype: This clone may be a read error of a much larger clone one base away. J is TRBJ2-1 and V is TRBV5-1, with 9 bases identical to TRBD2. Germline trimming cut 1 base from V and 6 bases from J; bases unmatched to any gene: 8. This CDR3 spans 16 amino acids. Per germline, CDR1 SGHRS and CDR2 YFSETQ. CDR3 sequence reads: CASSLFSGRPFNEQFF. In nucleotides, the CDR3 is TGCGCCAGCAGCTTGTTTAGCGGGAGACCCTTCAATGAGCAGTTCTTC.

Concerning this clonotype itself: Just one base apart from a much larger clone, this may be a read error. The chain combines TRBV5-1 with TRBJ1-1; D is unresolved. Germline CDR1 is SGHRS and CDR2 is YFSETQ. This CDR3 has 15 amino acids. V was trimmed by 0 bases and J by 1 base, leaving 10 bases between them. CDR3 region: CASSLDRAKNTEAFF. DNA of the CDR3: TGCGCCAGCAGCTTGGATAGGGCAAAGAACACTGAAGCTTTCTTT.

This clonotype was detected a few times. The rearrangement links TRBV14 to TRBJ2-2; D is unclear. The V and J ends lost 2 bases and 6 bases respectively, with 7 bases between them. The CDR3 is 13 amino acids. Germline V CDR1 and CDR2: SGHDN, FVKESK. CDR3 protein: CASSQYIAGELFF. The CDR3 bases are TGTGCCAGCAGCCAATACATCGCCGGGGAGCTGTTTTTT.

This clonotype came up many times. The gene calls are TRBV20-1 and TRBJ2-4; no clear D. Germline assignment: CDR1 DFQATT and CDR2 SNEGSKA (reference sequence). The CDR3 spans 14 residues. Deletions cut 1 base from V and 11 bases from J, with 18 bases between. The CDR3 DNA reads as TGCAGTGCTAGAGTGGGCGATCTTACCCGGGTTCAGTACTTC. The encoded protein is CSARVGDLTRVQYF.

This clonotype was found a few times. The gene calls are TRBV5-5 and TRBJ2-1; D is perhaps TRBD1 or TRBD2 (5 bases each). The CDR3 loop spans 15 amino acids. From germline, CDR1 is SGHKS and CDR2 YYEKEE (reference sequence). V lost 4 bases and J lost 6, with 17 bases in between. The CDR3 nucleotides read TGTGCCAGCAGCCCCGGGACGGCTCACGTCAATGAGCAGTTCTTC. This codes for CASSPGTAHVNEQFF.